Below, 11 T cell receptor beta chains from the same sample are listed, as sequenced in a study of OX40 agonist ivuxolimab in advanced cancers. The data were produced by immunoSEQ multiplex PCR, yet TCRdb's version contains in-frame clones alone and is incomplete. The repertoire includes 25,000 to 35,000 clones, around nine tenths of them detected once, and over 35% sits in the top ten. The sequencing here drew on CD4+ or CD8+ T cells sorted from blood, taken in a trial of the OX40 agonist ivuxolimab. The receptors were gathered from an adult with an advanced solid tumor such as melanoma, head and neck, liver or kidney cancer.

This clone was found once. J is TRBJ1-4 and V is TRBV29-1; TRBD1 matches at 9 bases. Germline V gene lookup returns CDR1 SQVTM and CDR2 ANQGSEA. V shed 6 bases, J shed 4 bases, and the junction held 0 bases outside the gene matches. This CDR3 region has 12 residues. The CDR3 nucleotides are TGCAGCGTGACAGGGGGTAATGAAAAACTGTTTTTT. As protein: CSVTGGNEKLFF.

This chain connects TRBV27 to TRBJ2-3, with D possibly called TRBD1 or TRBD2 (5 bases each). The V and J ends lost 1 base and 7 bases respectively, with 18 bases between them. The CDR3 has 16 amino acids. Germline V CDR1 and CDR2: MNHEY, SMNVEV (reference sequence). The CDR3 DNA reads as TGTGCCAGCAGTTTATATCAGGGCTCCCCGGGGAATACGCAGTATTTT. Its protein product is CASSLYQGSPGNTQYF.

The chain is built from TRBV6-5 and TRBJ2-1; no clear D. Germline V gives CDR1 MNHEY, CDR2 SVGAGI. Trimming cost V 6 bases and J 7 bases, with 10 bases left between them. The CDR3 spans 12 residues. The chain's CDR3 is CASRLGKNEQFF. CDR3 coding DNA: TGTGCCAGCAGACTGGGGAAAAATGAGCAGTTCTTC.

Note on this clone: An end of the junction differs from the germline gene, which may be a read error. This chain uses TRBV7-7 with TRBJ2-1; 7 nucleotides line up with TRBD2. The CDR3 is 13 residues long. Germline loops: CDR1 SSHAT, CDR2 FNYEAQ (reference sequence). CDR3 bases: TGTGCTAGCAGCTCCGGGGACTACGGGGAGCAGTTCTTC. This sequence encodes CASSSGDYGEQFF.

This chain uses TRBV7-6 with TRBJ2-2, with 9 positions matching TRBD1. The CDR3 contains 15 residues. Looked up from germline, CDR1 is SGHVS and CDR2 is FNYEAQ. V shed 5 bases, J shed 6 bases, and the junction held 7 bases outside the gene matches. The CDR3 DNA reads as TGTGCCAGCAGCCCCCGGGACAGGGAACCCGGGGAGCTGTTTTTT. Residues: CASSPRDREPGELFF.

This rearrangement joins TRBV28 to TRBJ2-5, with TRBD2 matching 11 bases. CDR3 length: 15 residues. The J segment lost 5 bases and the V segment lost 2 bases, leaving 4 bases of the junction unmatched. The germline V gene has CDR1 MDHEN and CDR2 SYDVKM. The CDR3 here is CASSLRLAGLETQYF. The CDR3 DNA follows: TGTGCCAGCAGTTTACGACTAGCGGGGCTCGAGACCCAGTACTTC.

The chain employs TRBV16 and TRBJ2-1; TRBD2 is a possible D gene (5 bases). Trimming cost V 4 bases and J 10 bases, with 20 bases left between them. The V gene's germline CDR1 is KGHSY and CDR2 FQNENV. This CDR3 contains 15 residues. CDR3 nucleotide sequence: TGTGCCAGCAGCCGGATAGATGGGGAGATTTTGGAGCAGTTCTTC. As protein: CASSRIDGEILEQFF. The full variable domain, its missing parts supplied by reference TRBV16 and TRBJ2-1, is GEEVAQTPKHLVRGEGQKAKLYCAPIKGHSYVFWYQQVLKNEFKFLISFQNENVFDETGMPKERFSAKCLPNSPCSLEIQATKLEDSAVYFCASSRIDGEILEQFFGPGTRLTVL.

The chain joins TRBV30 to TRBJ2-1, with 11 bases lining up with TRBD2. The CDR3 spans 16 residues. V shed 3 bases, J shed 0 bases, and the junction held 4 bases outside the gene matches. Germline values: CDR1 GTSNPN, CDR2 SVGIG (reference sequence). The CDR3 reads CAWSEGLAASYNEQFF. In DNA, the CDR3 is TGTGCCTGGAGCGAGGGACTAGCGGCCTCCTACAATGAGCAGTTCTTC.

The genes are TRBV9 and TRBJ1-1; 9 bases are shared with TRBD1. This CDR3 comprises 12 residues. V shed 6 bases, J shed 12 bases, and the junction held 9 bases outside the gene matches. Germline loops: CDR1 SGDLS, CDR2 YYNGEE. DNA of the CDR3: TGTGCCAGCACCGGGACAGGGATAATCCCTTTCTTT. It yields the protein CASTGTGIIPFF.

This chain joins TRBV9 and TRBJ1-2; no definite D call. CDR1 and CDR2 from the germline V gene are SGDLS and YYNGEE. The CDR3 extends over 14 amino acids. The ends were cut back, 0 bases at V and 1 base at J, with 7 bases in the middle. The CDR3 spells CASSVAGDNYGYTF. CDR3 DNA sequence: TGTGCCAGCAGCGTAGCGGGAGATAACTATGGCTACACCTTC.

The V call is TRBV4-2, the J call TRBJ2-2, with D possibly being TRBD2 (5 bases). The CDR3 is 15 amino acids. Trimming removed 1 base from V and 1 base from J, with 7 bases in between. Germline V gene sequence: CDR1 LGHNA, CDR2 YNFKEQ. CDR3 amino acids: CASSQGGLNTGELFF. The CDR3 nucleotides read TGTGCCAGCAGCCAAGGAGGGCTGAACACCGGGGAGCTGTTTTTT.